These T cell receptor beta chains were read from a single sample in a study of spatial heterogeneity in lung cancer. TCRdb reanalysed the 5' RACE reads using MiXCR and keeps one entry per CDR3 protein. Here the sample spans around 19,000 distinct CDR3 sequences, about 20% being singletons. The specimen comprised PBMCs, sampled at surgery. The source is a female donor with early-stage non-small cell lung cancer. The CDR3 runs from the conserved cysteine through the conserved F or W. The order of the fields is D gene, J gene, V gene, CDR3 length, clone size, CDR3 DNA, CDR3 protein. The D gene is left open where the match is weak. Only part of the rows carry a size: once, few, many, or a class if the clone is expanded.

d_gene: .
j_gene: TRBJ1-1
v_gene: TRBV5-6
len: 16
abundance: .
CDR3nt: TGTGCCAGCAGCTTCTTCTTCACCGACAGGAACACTGAAGCTTTCTTT
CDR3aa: CASSFFFTDRNTEAFF

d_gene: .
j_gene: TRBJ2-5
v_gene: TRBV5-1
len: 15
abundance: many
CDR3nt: TGCGCCAGCAGCTTGGGTGCAGGGCAACAAGAGACCCAGTACTTC
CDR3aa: CASSLGAGQQETQYF

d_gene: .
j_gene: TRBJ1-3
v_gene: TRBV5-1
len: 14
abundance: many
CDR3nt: TGCGCCAGCAGCTTGGGAGGGAACGGAAACACCATATATTTT
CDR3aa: CASSLGGNGNTIYF

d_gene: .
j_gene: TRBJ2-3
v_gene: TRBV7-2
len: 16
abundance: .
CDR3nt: TGTGCCAGTTGGAGAGGATTTGGCGGTAGCACAGATACGCAGTATTTT
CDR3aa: CASWRGFGGSTDTQYF

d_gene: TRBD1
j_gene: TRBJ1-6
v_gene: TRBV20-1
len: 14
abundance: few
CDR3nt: TGCAGTGCTAGAGATCAGGGGGCTGATTCACCCCTCCACTTT
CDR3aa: CSARDQGADSPLHF

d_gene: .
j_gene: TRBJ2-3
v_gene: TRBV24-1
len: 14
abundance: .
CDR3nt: TGTGCCACGGCTGACCCTAAGGGGGCAGATACGCAGTATTTT
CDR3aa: CATADPKGADTQYF

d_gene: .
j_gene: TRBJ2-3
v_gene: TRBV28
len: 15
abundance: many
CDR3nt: TGTGCCAGCAGTCCGAGTCTAGTTCGCACAGATACGCAGTATTTT
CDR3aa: CASSPSLVRTDTQYF

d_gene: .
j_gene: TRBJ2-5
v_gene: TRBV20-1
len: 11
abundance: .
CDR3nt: TGCAGTGCTTTAAAGCAAGAGACCCAGTACTTC
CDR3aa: CSALKQETQYF

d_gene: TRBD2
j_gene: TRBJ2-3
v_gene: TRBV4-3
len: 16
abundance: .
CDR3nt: TGCGCCAGCAGCCCCCGACTAGCCGGTCGCACAGATACGCAGTATTTT
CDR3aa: CASSPRLAGRTDTQYF

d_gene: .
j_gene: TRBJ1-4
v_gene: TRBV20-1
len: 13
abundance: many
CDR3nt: TGCAGTGCTAGCCCCGTAGTGGGAGAAAAACTGTTTTTT
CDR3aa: CSASPVVGEKLFF

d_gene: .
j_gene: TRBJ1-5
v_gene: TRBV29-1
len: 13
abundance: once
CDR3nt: TGCAGCGTTGAAGAGAGTAGCAATCAGCCCCAGCATTTT
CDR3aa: CSVEESSNQPQHF

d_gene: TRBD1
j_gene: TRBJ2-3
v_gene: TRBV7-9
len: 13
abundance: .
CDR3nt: TGTGCCAGCAGCTTACAGGGGGCGGATACGCAGTATTTT
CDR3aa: CASSLQGADTQYF

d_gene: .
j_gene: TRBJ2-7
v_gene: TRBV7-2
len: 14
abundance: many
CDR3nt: TGTGCCAGCAGCTTAACTGGCGCAACCTACGAGCAGTACTTC
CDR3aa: CASSLTGATYEQYF

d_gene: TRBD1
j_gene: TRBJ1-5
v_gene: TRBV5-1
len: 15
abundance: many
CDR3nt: TGCGCCAGCAGCGCGACAGGGGACGGGTATCAGCCCCAGCATTTT
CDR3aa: CASSATGDGYQPQHF

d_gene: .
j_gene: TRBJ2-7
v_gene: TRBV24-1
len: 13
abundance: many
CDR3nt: TGTGCCACCAGTGATCCTGAGAAGTACGAGCAGTACTTC
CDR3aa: CATSDPEKYEQYF

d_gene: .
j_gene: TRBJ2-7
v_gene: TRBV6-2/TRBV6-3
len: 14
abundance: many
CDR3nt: TGTGCCAGCAATCCACGTGGGGGGCGCTACGAGCAGTACTTC
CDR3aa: CASNPRGGRYEQYF

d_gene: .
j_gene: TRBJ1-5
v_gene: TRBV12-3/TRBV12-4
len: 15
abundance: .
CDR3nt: TGTGCCAGCAGTTTGGACGGATCACTCAATCAGCCCCAGCATTTT
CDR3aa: CASSLDGSLNQPQHF

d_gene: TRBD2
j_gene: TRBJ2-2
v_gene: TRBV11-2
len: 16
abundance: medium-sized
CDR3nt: TGTGCCAGCAGCCCGAAGAACAGCGGGAGTACCGGGGAGCTGTTTTTT
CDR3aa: CASSPKNSGSTGELFF

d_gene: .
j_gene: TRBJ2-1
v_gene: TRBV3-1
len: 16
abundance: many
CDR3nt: TGTGCCAGCAGCCCCCCGAAAGCTAGCTCCTACAATGAGCAGTTCTTC
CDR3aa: CASSPPKASSYNEQFF

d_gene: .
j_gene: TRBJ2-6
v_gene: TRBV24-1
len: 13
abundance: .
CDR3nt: TGTGCCACCGGGACTTCTGGGGCCAACGTCCTGACTTTC
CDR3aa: CATGTSGANVLTF

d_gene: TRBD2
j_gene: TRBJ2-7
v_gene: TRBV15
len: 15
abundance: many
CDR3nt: TGTGCCACCAGCGTACCGGGACTAGCGTTATACGAGCAGTACTTC
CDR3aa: CATSVPGLALYEQYF

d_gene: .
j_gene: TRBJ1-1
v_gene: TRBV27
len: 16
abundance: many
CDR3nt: TGTGCCAGCAGTTTATCCTTTTCCCCAGTGAACACTGAAGCTTTCTTT
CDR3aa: CASSLSFSPVNTEAFF

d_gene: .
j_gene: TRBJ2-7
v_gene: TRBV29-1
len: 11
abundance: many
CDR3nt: TGCAGCGTGGGAAACACGGACGGGCAGTACTTC
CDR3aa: CSVGNTDGQYF

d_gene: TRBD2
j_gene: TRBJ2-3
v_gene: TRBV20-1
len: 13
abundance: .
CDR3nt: TGCAGTGTTCCGGGACTAGCGGCCGATACGCAGTATTTT
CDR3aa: CSVPGLAADTQYF

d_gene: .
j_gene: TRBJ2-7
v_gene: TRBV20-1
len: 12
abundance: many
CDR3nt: TGCAGTGCGAGGACCCACAGGGACTGGCAGTACTTC
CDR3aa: CSARTHRDWQYF

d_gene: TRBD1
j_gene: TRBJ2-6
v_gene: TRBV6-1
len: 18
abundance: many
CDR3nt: TGTGCCAGCAGTGCACGACAGGGGACGGGCTCTCGGGCCAACGTCCTGACTTTC
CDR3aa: CASSARQGTGSRANVLTF

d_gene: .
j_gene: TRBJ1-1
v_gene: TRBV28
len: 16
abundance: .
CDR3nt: TGTGCCAGCAGTCTATCCGGGGGGCAGGTGAACACTGAAGCTTTCTTT
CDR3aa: CASSLSGGQVNTEAFF